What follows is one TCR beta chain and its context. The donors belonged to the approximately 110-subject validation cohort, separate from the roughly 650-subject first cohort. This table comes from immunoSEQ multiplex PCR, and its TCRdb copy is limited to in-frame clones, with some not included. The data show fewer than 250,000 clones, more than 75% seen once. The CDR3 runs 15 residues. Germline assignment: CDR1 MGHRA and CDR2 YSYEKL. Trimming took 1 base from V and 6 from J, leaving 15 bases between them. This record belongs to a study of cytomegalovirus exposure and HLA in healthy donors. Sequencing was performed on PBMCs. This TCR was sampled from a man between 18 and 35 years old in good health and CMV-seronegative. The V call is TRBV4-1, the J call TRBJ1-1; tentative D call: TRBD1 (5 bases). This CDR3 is CASSQGSEVGPEAFF. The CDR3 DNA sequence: TGCGCCAGCAGCCAAGGTTCCGAGGTGGGGCCTGAAGCTTTCTTT.